Below, 4 T cell receptor beta chains from the same sample are listed, as sequenced in a study of T-cell reconstitution after alpha-beta-depleted transplantation in children. For TCRbeta, the library was prepared with unique molecular identifiers. TCRdb analysed the PCR reads with MiXCR anew, one entry per CDR3 protein. The data contain about a million distinct CDR3 sequences, under 30% of them singletons. Here the sequenced sample was PBMCs, mostly from graft donor cells, taken 360 days after TCRalphabeta/CD19-depleted stem cell transplant. The receptor source for this set is a boy less than two years old who had a stem cell transplant for SCID, so the T cells may come from the graft donor.

The V call is TRBV15, the J call TRBJ1-5; TRBD1 might be the D (5 bases). This CDR3 spans 15 amino acids. V was shortened by 1 base and J by 3 bases, with 10 bases between the two germline ends. Germline CDR1 and CDR2: LNHNV and YYDKDF (reference sequence). The CDR3 reads CATSRGKQDNQPQHF. In DNA form, the CDR3 reads TGTGCCACCAGCAGAGGAAAACAGGACAATCAGCCCCAGCATTTT.

The table lists this clonotype with a few counts. The genes are TRBV3-1 and TRBJ2-7; possible D gene TRBD2, 5 bases. Germline loops: CDR1 LGHDT, CDR2 YNNKEL (reference sequence). The CDR3 has 13 residues. V lost 4 bases and J lost 3, with 10 bases in between. Here the CDR3 reads CASSRSGNYEQYF. CDR3 nucleotides: TGTGCCAGCAGCCGTTCCGGGAACTACGAGCAGTACTTC.

The chain has TRBV20-1 and TRBJ2-3; 7 nucleotides align to TRBD2. The germline V gene has CDR1 DFQATT and CDR2 SNEGSKA (reference sequence). This CDR3 region has 14 residues. After removal of 6 bases from V and 4 bases from J, the junction contained 10 bases not matched to a gene. The CDR3, as DNA: TGCAGTGCGGGGCGGACTAGAATCCCAGATACGCAGTATTTT. Protein product: CSAGRTRIPDTQYF.

V gene TRBV20-1 combines with J gene TRBJ1-6; D may be TRBD1 (5 bases). Trimming stripped 5 bases from V and 6 bases from J, with 11 bases between. The CDR3 sequence is 13 residues long. The germline V gene encodes CDR1 DFQATT and CDR2 SNEGSKA (reference sequence). CDR3 DNA: TGCAGTGCTCCGGGACGGAGTAATTCACCCCTCCACTTT. This codes for CSAPGRSNSPLHF.